A selection of T cell receptor beta chains follows, all from one sample in a study of regulatory T cells in long-lasting Graves disease. Each CDR3 protein gets one entry after TCRdb re-called the multiplex PCR reads with MiXCR. The sample records about 430,000 distinct CDR3 sequences, about 15% being singletons. This sample was also put to use in a study of T cells in Graves' hyperthyroidism and ophthalmopathy.

The sample in question was peripheral blood mononuclear cells (PBMCs), obtained at new diagnosis, from a patient treated with antithyroid drugs. These receptors originate from a middle-aged woman with Graves disease. Both conserved end residues are part of each CDR3. The D gene is left open where the match is weak. A clone size is listed for some rows: how often the clone was seen (once, few, many), or a class if it is expanded.

cdr3_nt cdr3_aa v_call d_call clone_size j_call
TGTGCCAGCAGTTCCGGGACAATAAATTCACCCCTCCACTTT CASSSGTINSPLHF TRBV6-5 NA many TRBJ1-6
TGTGCCAGCAGCCAAGATGGCGGGAGGCTTGGAGAGACCCAGTACTTC CASSQDGGRLGETQYF TRBV4-2 TRBD2 few TRBJ2-5
TGCAGTGCTAGAGATGGATCCAGCGGAGATGAGCAGTTCTTC CSARDGSSGDEQFF TRBV20-1 NA many TRBJ2-1
TGTGCCAGCACCAGGGGGGGGGCAGATACGCAGTATTTT CASTRGGADTQYF TRBV2 NA many TRBJ2-3
TGTGCCAGCAGTTTGGTCAACAGGAAACTCTATGGCTACACCTTC CASSLVNRKLYGYTF TRBV28 NA many TRBJ1-2
TGTGCCAGCAGTAGGAAGCGGGCCAATGAGCAGTTCTTC CASSRKRANEQFF TRBV12-3/TRBV12-4 NA NA TRBJ2-1
TGTGCCAGCAGTGACACAGGGGGGACCTACGAGCAGTACTTC CASSDTGGTYEQYF TRBV6-1 TRBD1 NA TRBJ2-7
TGTGCCAGCAGCTTAGTAGGCGGAAGACAAGAGACCCAGTACTTC CASSLVGGRQETQYF TRBV11-2 NA many TRBJ2-5
TGTGCCAGCAGCTTAAGGGGCGGTGGCGGTACTGTCACAGATACGCAGTATTTT CASSLRGGGGTVTDTQYF TRBV7-3 NA few TRBJ2-3
TGTGCCAGCAGACCCGGGACCGTCGAGAATGAGCAGTTCTTC CASRPGTVENEQFF TRBV12-3/TRBV12-4 NA NA TRBJ2-1
TGTGCCAGCAGTTTAGCGGGTTACAATCAGCCCCAGCATTTT CASSLAGYNQPQHF TRBV12-3/TRBV12-4 NA many TRBJ1-5
TGTGCCAGCAGCCAAACGGGACGGAACACCGGGGAGCTGTTTTTT CASSQTGRNTGELFF TRBV3-1 NA NA TRBJ2-2
TGCGCCAGCAGCCTCCGAGGACCGTTGTACGAGCAGTACTTC CASSLRGPLYEQYF TRBV5-1 NA once TRBJ2-7
TGTGCCAGCAGCTCAGCGGACAGGGAGGCTTATGGCTACACCTTC CASSSADREAYGYTF TRBV7-9 TRBD1 many TRBJ1-2
TGCAGCGTTAGCGGACCTAGCTACGAGCAGTACTTC CSVSGPSYEQYF TRBV29-1 NA NA TRBJ2-7
TGTGCCAGCAGGGACCACGCTCTTGAGACCCAGTACTTC CASRDHALETQYF TRBV6-2/TRBV6-3 NA NA TRBJ2-5
TGTGCCAGTAGTATCCAGGGGGCAGCGAGAAACACCATATATTTT CASSIQGAARNTIYF TRBV19 TRBD1 NA TRBJ1-3
TGCAGTGCTAGGTCACTAGCCACAGATACGCAGTATTTT CSARSLATDTQYF TRBV20-1 NA NA TRBJ2-3
TGTGCCACCAGTGACCACGGGACAGGGGGTTCCGAGCAGTACTTC CATSDHGTGGSEQYF TRBV24-1 TRBD1 many TRBJ2-7
TGTGCCAGCGTCCCTAGCGGTACCTACAATGAGCAGTTCTTC CASVPSGTYNEQFF TRBV12-3/TRBV12-4 TRBD2 many TRBJ2-1
TGTGCCAGCGGGGAGGACACTGAAGCTTTCTTT CASGEDTEAFF TRBV11-2 NA few TRBJ1-1
TGTGCCAGCAGCGGAGACAGGGGCTATGGAAACACCATATATTTT CASSGDRGYGNTIYF TRBV11-2 TRBD1 many TRBJ1-3
TGCAGTGCTAGAATTTGGGACAGACAAGAGACCCAGTACTTC CSARIWDRQETQYF TRBV20-1 TRBD1 many TRBJ2-5
TGTGCCAGCAGCGTGGGACAGGACGTCTCCTACAATGAGCAGTTCTTC CASSVGQDVSYNEQFF TRBV12-3/TRBV12-4 TRBD1 many TRBJ2-1
TGTGCCAGCAGGCAAAGGGGTGGTGTGGACTATGGCTACACCTTC CASRQRGGVDYGYTF TRBV5-6 NA many TRBJ1-2
TGTGCCAGCAGCCAAGTTATGAGGACTAGCGGGAGAAATGAGCAGTTCTTC CASSQVMRTSGRNEQFF TRBV3-1 TRBD2 few TRBJ2-1
TGTGCCAGCAGTTTATTTCGTCGGAACACTGAAGCTTTCTTT CASSLFRRNTEAFF TRBV28 NA NA TRBJ1-1
TGCGCCAGCAGCCGAGGGGCGGTGGTGAACACTGAAGCTTTCTTT CASSRGAVVNTEAFF TRBV4-1 NA NA TRBJ1-1
TGCGCCAGCAGCCAGGACACACGGGACAGCAATCAGCCCCAGCATTTT CASSQDTRDSNQPQHF TRBV5-1 NA NA TRBJ1-5
TGTGCCAGCAGTTCCCGGGGAGCAGATACGCAGTATTTT CASSSRGADTQYF TRBV2 NA many TRBJ2-3
TGTGCCACCAGCAATCGACAGGGGGCGAGCAATCAGCCCCAGCATTTT CATSNRQGASNQPQHF TRBV15 TRBD1 NA TRBJ1-5
TGTGTCAGCAGTTTATATCCCCCAGGGAGCTCCTACGAGCAGTACTTC CVSSLYPPGSSYEQYF TRBV27 NA NA TRBJ2-7
TGTGCCAGCAGCGTAGAAGCGTCATACGGAGAGCAGTACTTC CASSVEASYGEQYF TRBV9 NA NA TRBJ2-7
TGTGCCAGCAGTCCGCTGGCGAACACCGGGGAGCTGTTTTTT CASSPLANTGELFF TRBV6-2/TRBV6-3 NA NA TRBJ2-2
TGTGCCAGCAGTCACAGGGGCACTGAAGCTTTCTTT CASSHRGTEAFF TRBV6-1 TRBD1 many TRBJ1-1
TGTGCCAGCTCACCTCAGGTTCACTCTACTTATAGCAATCAGCCCCAGCATTTT CASSPQVHSTYSNQPQHF TRBV18 NA few TRBJ1-5
TGTGCCTGGACCAGAGCTATCTCAACTAATGAAAAACTGTTTTTT CAWTRAISTNEKLFF TRBV30 NA many TRBJ1-4
TGCAGCGTTGAGCAACACAATGAGCAGTTCTTC CSVEQHNEQFF TRBV29-1 NA NA TRBJ2-1
TGTGCCAGCAGCTTAGGCGACCGGGGTGGTTGGGGTTATAGCTACGAGCAGTACTTC CASSLGDRGGWGYSYEQYF TRBV7-9 NA many TRBJ2-7
TGTCCCAGCAGCGTAGGTCCCGGACAGGCTGCAACTAATGAAAAACTGTTTTTT CPSSVGPGQAATNEKLFF TRBV9 TRBD1 NA TRBJ1-4
TGTGCCAGTAGTGATATAGCGGGAGGCCGCTACAATGAGCAGTTCTTC CASSDIAGGRYNEQFF TRBV19 TRBD2 few TRBJ2-1
TGTGCCAGCAGTTTAGGTCTTGGGGGGATGGGACCCTACAATGAGCAGTTCTTC CASSLGLGGMGPYNEQFF TRBV12-3/TRBV12-4 NA many TRBJ2-1
TGTGCCAGCAGCCCCCACTATGTAGGAACAGATACGCAGTATTTT CASSPHYVGTDTQYF TRBV9 NA NA TRBJ2-3
TGTGCCAGCAGTTCAGGGGACAATGAGCAGTTCTTC CASSSGDNEQFF TRBV27 NA NA TRBJ2-1
TGCAGCGTTGCCCAGGGAGCAGATACGCAGTATTTT CSVAQGADTQYF TRBV29-1 NA many TRBJ2-3
TGCAGTGCTAGAGCCGGTGCTAGCCCATTGTACTTC CSARAGASPLYF TRBV20-1 NA many TRBJ2-5
TGTGCCAGTAGTAGTACAGGGGGCTCTGAAGCTTTCTTT CASSSTGGSEAFF TRBV19 TRBD1 many TRBJ1-1
TGTGCTAGTGGTTTGGTACCCACGGGCTATGGCTACACCTTC CASGLVPTGYGYTF TRBV12-5 NA many TRBJ1-2
TGCGCCAGCAGCTTGAGAGCGGGAGGTAACAATGAGCAGTTCTTC CASSLRAGGNNEQFF TRBV5-1 TRBD2 many TRBJ2-1
TGTGCCAGTAGTACCCAAGCGGGACCTAACTACGAGCAGTACTTC CASSTQAGPNYEQYF TRBV19 TRBD2 NA TRBJ2-7
TGTGCCAGCGAGGGGGGAGGGCGAGACAATGAGCAGTTCTTC CASEGGGRDNEQFF TRBV13 NA NA TRBJ2-1
TGTGCCAGCAGACCGGACTCGAGTACGCAGTATTTT CASRPDSSTQYF TRBV11-3 NA few TRBJ2-3
TGTGCCGGCAGCCCCCTAGCGGGAGAAGAGACCCAGTACTTC CAGSPLAGEETQYF TRBV5-5 TRBD2 NA TRBJ2-5
TGTGCCAGCAGCCAGGGACCGACTGGGACTGGAAACACCATATATTTT CASSQGPTGTGNTIYF TRBV13 NA many TRBJ1-3
TGTGCCAGCACTCTGGGGGAGCGGGGTACCTACAATGAGCAGTTCTTC CASTLGERGTYNEQFF TRBV7-9 TRBD2 once TRBJ2-1
TGCGCCAGCAGCTTGGGTGAATCCTCTGGAAACACCATATATTTT CASSLGESSGNTIYF TRBV5-1 NA few TRBJ1-3
TGCAGTGCGACTAGCGGGAGGGGACTGGATGAGCAGTTCTTC CSATSGRGLDEQFF TRBV20-1 TRBD2 many TRBJ2-1
TGTGCCAGTACCCGAACTAGCGGGTTGGAGGAGCAGTTCTTC CASTRTSGLEEQFF TRBV7-2 TRBD2 many TRBJ2-1
TGTGCCAGCAGTGTAACCCGTTCCTACGAGCAGTACTTC CASSVTRSYEQYF TRBV6-1 NA few TRBJ2-7
TGCAGTGCTAGAATTAGCGGGAGGGTGTACCAAGAGACCCAGTACTTC CSARISGRVYQETQYF TRBV20-1 TRBD2 many TRBJ2-5